The entry below describes one T cell receptor beta chain. This sample is drawn from a study of blood T cell repertoires in COVID-19. Generated by immunoSEQ multiplex PCR, the TCRdb table keeps only in-frame clones and is missing some. This table has 85,000 to 120,000 clones, 84% appearing once. The clonotype originates from a human donor in a cohort sampled during active COVID-19. Sequenced: peripheral blood.

In DNA, the CDR3 is TGTGCCAGCAGCCCCCGGGACAGGGAGGCCCCACGCTCCTACGAGCAGTACTTC. It specifies CASSPRDREAPRSYEQYF. The genes are TRBV9 and TRBJ2-7; 9 bases align to TRBD1. This CDR3 has 18 amino acids. With 4 bases clipped from V and 0 bases from J, the junction kept 14 bases outside the gene matches. Looked up from germline, CDR1 is SGDLS and CDR2 is YYNGEE. The full variable domain, rest sourced from reference TRBV9 and TRBJ2-7, is DSGVTQTPKHLITATGQRVTLRCSPRSGDLSVYWYQQSLDQGLQFLIQYYNGEERAKGNILERFSAQQFPDLHSELNLSSLELGDSALYFCASSPRDREAPRSYEQYFGPGTRLTVT.